These 24 T cell receptor beta chains originate from one sample sequenced in a study of T cells in Graves' hyperthyroidism and ophthalmopathy. It was RNA transcripts that yielded the amplified TCR beta CDR3 regions. Researchers ran a first-round RT-PCR on the TCR CDR3 using the HTBI primer set. TCRdb processed the multiplex PCR reads anew with MiXCR; each CDR3 protein has one entry. Of about 660,000 distinct CDR3 sequences listed, 45% are singletons. The sample was peripheral blood or thyroid tissue (not recorded which). All receptors derive from an adult man with Graves' disease, either hyperthyroidism or ophthalmopathy (not recorded which).

The V call is TRBV10-3, the J call TRBJ2-2; 9 bases are a match to TRBD2. The germline V gene has CDR1 ENHRY and CDR2 SYGVKD. The J segment lost 1 base and the V segment lost 6 bases, leaving 12 bases of the junction unmatched. The length of the CDR3 is 18 residues. CDR3 coding DNA: TGTGCCATCAGCTCCGTAGGTGGGACTAGCCAGAACACCGGGGAGCTGTTTTTT. This codes for CAISSVGGTSQNTGELFF.

Many counts were recorded for this clonotype. The genes are TRBV29-1 and TRBJ1-2, with D perhaps matching TRBD1 (6 bases). Germline V gene lookup returns CDR1 SQVTM and CDR2 ANQGSEA. The germline V and J ends were trimmed by 7 bases and 4 bases, with 13 bases remaining between them. This CDR3 has 12 amino acids. The CDR3 is CSGDTFAYGYTF. DNA of the CDR3: TGCAGCGGGGACACGTTTGCCTATGGCTACACCTTC.

V gene TRBV20-1 combines with J gene TRBJ2-5; 10 nucleotides align to TRBD1. The V and J ends lost 5 bases and 5 bases, in that order; junction bases with no gene match: 8. CDR1 and CDR2 from the germline V gene are DFQATT and SNEGSKA (reference sequence). The CDR3 totals 14 residues. CDR3 in DNA: TGCAGTGCTGGGGACAGGGGTGATTCTGAGACCCAGTACTTC. This sequence encodes CSAGDRGDSETQYF.

Here the CDR3 DNA reads TGTGCCAGCAGTTTGCCTAGCGGACAAGGCCTCTACGAGCAGTACTTC. Amino acids: CASSLPSGQGLYEQYF. The gene calls are TRBV12-3 or TRBV12-4 and TRBJ2-7, with TRBD2 matching 7 bases. The CDR3 consists of 16 residues. Losses at the gene ends were 3 bases for V and 3 bases for J; bases not matched to a gene: 11.

The chain has TRBV29-1 and TRBJ1-2, with 10 bases matching TRBD1. Trimming removed 6 bases from V and 7 bases from J; junction bases left unmatched: 5. The CDR3 covers 12 residues. Germline lookup yields CDR1 SQVTM and CDR2 ANQGSEA. Written as DNA, the CDR3 is TGCAGCGTGACGGGACAGGGGTTTGGCTACACCTTC. Translation: CSVTGQGFGYTF.

This clonotype is a singleton in its sample. The junction shows a germline mismatch at one end, possibly a read error. CDR3 residues: CASSPRAGELIF. CDR3 nucleotides: TGTGCCAGCAGCCCACGGGCCGGGGAGCTGATTTTT. The chain employs TRBV9 and TRBJ2-2; weak D call: TRBD2 (5 bases). Germline values: CDR1 SGDLS, CDR2 YYNGEE. The CDR3 is 12 amino acids.

There are many counts of this clonotype. The chain has TRBV7-6 and TRBJ2-7, with D perhaps TRBD2 (6 bases). Deletions cut 5 bases from V and 6 bases from J, with 14 bases between. Germline V gene data show CDR1 as SGHVS and CDR2 as FNYEAQ. The CDR3 is 13 residues long. CDR3 amino acids: CASSQGTYREQYF. In DNA form, the CDR3 reads TGTGCCAGCAGCCAAGGGACTTATCGCGAGCAGTACTTC.

This clonotype showed up just a few times. V gene TRBV20-1 combines with J gene TRBJ1-5; no reliable D call. Germline loops: CDR1 DFQATT, CDR2 SNEGSKA (reference sequence). This CDR3 spans 14 amino acids. The germline V and J ends were trimmed by 3 bases and 0 bases, with 9 bases remaining between them. The CDR3 here is CSASLSYSNQPQHF. CDR3 coding DNA: TGCAGTGCTAGTCTGAGTTATAGCAATCAGCCCCAGCATTTT.

This clonotype was seen ten or more times. The chain uses TRBV7-9 and TRBJ2-5, with D possibly TRBD2 on 6 matching bases. CDR3 length: 13 residues. Trimming cost V 5 bases and J 4 bases, with 11 bases left between them. Germline V gives CDR1 SEHNR, CDR2 FQNEAQ (reference sequence). The CDR3 bases are TGTGCCAGCAGCCCTAGGGGAGGAGAGACCCAGTACTTC. This translates into CASSPRGGETQYF.

V is TRBV2 and J is TRBJ1-1, with 7 bases that match TRBD1. Looked up from germline, CDR1 is SNHLY and CDR2 is FYNNEI. With 8 bases clipped from V and 4 bases from J, the junction kept 7 bases outside the gene matches. The CDR3 spans 13 residues. The CDR3 protein is CASGSGGGTEAFF. As DNA, the CDR3 is TGTGCCAGCGGTTCAGGGGGAGGCACTGAAGCTTTCTTT.

This clonotype was detected once. The chain couples TRBV7-6 to TRBJ2-5, with 9 bases identical to TRBD1. The CDR3 is 13 amino acids. CDR1 SGHVS and CDR2 FNYEAQ come from the germline V gene. Trimming removed 8 bases from V and 5 bases from J; junction bases left unmatched: 6. The CDR3 reads CASARDRDETQYF. Here the CDR3 DNA reads TGTGCCAGCGCCCGGGACAGGGACGAGACCCAGTACTTC. Together with reference TRBV7-6 and TRBJ2-5, the CDR3 gives the full variable domain: GAGVSQSPRYKVTKRGQDVALRCDPISGHVSLYWYRQALGQGPEFLTYFNYEAQQDKSGLPNDRFSAERPEGSISTLTIQRTEQRDSAMYRCASARDRDETQYFGPGTRLLVL.

This clonotype was found many times. The chain links TRBV20-1 to TRBJ1-1; no definite D call. CDR3 length: 15 residues. V lost 2 bases to trimming and J lost 0 bases, with 13 bases between them. The germline gives CDR1 DFQATT, CDR2 SNEGSKA (reference sequence). CDR3 DNA: TGCAGTGCTAGAAGCTCAGTATCTATGAACACTGAAGCTTTCTTT. As protein: CSARSSVSMNTEAFF.

As for this clonotype: A junction end diverges from the germline sequence, so it may reflect a read error. This chain connects TRBV9 to TRBJ2-7, with TRBD1 matching 11 bases. Per the germline V gene, CDR1 is SGDLS and CDR2 is YYNGEE. The CDR3 has 16 amino acids. CDR3 loop: CASSGRSGQGVYEQHF. CDR3 sequence (DNA): TGTGCCAGCAGCGGGAGGTCGGGACAGGGGGTCTACGAGCAGCACTTC.

This clonotype has a handful of counts. The rearrangement uses TRBV12-3 or TRBV12-4 and TRBJ1-5; perhaps TRBD1 as D (5 bases). V lost 3 bases to trimming and J lost 10 bases, with 16 bases between them. This CDR3 is built from 14 residues. The CDR3: CASSFGAIGHPQHF. Here the CDR3 DNA reads TGTGCCAGCAGTTTTGGGGCTATAGGACACCCCCAGCATTTT.

This sequence joins TRBV20-1 and TRBJ1-6, with TRBD1 matching 8 bases. The V segment lost 1 base and the J segment 0 bases; nucleotides outside the gene matches: 2. Germline assignment: CDR1 DFQATT and CDR2 SNEGSKA (reference sequence). CDR3 length: 16 amino acids. The CDR3: CSARGDRSSYNSPLHF. As DNA, the CDR3 is TGCAGTGCTAGAGGGGACAGGAGCTCCTATAATTCACCCCTCCACTTT.

This clonotype was observed a handful of times. The CDR3 bases are TGTGCCAGCAGCTTAGTTCAGTTCTCTGGGGCCAACGTCCTGACTTTC. This encodes CASSLVQFSGANVLTF. The rearrangement uses TRBV7-9 and TRBJ2-6; D remains ambiguous. The CDR3 is made up of 16 amino acids. Trimming removed 1 base from V and 0 bases from J, with 7 bases in between. CDR1 and CDR2 from the germline V gene are SEHNR and FQNEAQ (reference sequence).

The sample holds many counts of this clonotype. This rearrangement joins TRBV7-2 to TRBJ1-6; the D gene is possibly TRBD1 (5 bases). Deletions cut 0 bases from V and 12 bases from J, with 12 bases between. This CDR3 has 14 amino acids. Per germline, CDR1 SGHTA and CDR2 FQGNSA. The CDR3 is CASSLAPGPEPLHF. CDR3 coding DNA: TGTGCCAGCAGCTTAGCGCCGGGGCCGGAACCCCTCCACTTT.

A note on this clonotype: This may be a read error: a much more frequent sequence differs by one nucleotide. The chain recombines TRBV2 with TRBJ1-1, with unresolved D. V was cut by 10 bases and J by 1 base, with 10 bases left in between. CDR3 length: 12 amino acids. Germline V CDR1 and CDR2: SNHLY, FYNNEI. The CDR3 DNA reads as TGTGCCATCACAGAAGAGAACACTGAAGCTTTCTTT. Amino acid sequence: CAITEENTEAFF.

This clonotype was counted at least ten times. This chain links TRBV15 with TRBJ1-6; tentatively, D is TRBD1 (5 bases). CDR3 length: 14 residues. V gave up 4 bases and J gave up 10 bases, with 14 bases separating them. Germline V gene sequence: CDR1 LNHNV, CDR2 YYDKDF (reference sequence). CDR3 nucleotides: TGTGCCACCAGCAACGCAGGGCAGGGATCACCCCTCCACTTT. Amino acid sequence: CATSNAGQGSPLHF.

For this clonotype: One base away lies a much larger clone, so this may be a sequencing read error. This chain uses TRBV10-3 with TRBJ1-4; 10 positions agree with TRBD1. CDR1 is ENHRY, CDR2 SYGVKD, per germline. This CDR3 is built from 15 residues. CDR3 coding DNA: TGTGCCATCGGTGACCTAGGGACAGGGGCTGAAAAACTGTTTTTT. Its protein is CAIGDLGTGAEKLFF.

The rearrangement uses TRBV7-9 and TRBJ2-7, with unresolved D. Germline loops: CDR1 SEHNR, CDR2 FQNEAQ (reference sequence). CDR3 size: 10 residues. Here the CDR3 DNA reads TGTGCTGCAGGCCGGCAAGAGCAGTACTTC. This gives the protein CAAGRQEQYF. Supplemented by reference TRBV7-9 and TRBJ2-7, the full variable domain reads DTGVSQNPRHKITKRGQNVTFRCDPISEHNRLYWYRQTLGQGPEFLTYFQNEAQLEKSRLLSDRFSAERPKGSFSTLEIQRTEQGDSAMYLCAAGRQEQYFGPGTRLTVT.

The V and J genes are TRBV7-2 and TRBJ1-5; possibly TRBD1 for D (6 bases). Trimming removed 5 bases from V and 9 bases from J, with 20 bases in between. The CDR3 runs 15 residues. The germline CDR1 and CDR2 sequences are SGHTA and FQGNSA. The CDR3 nucleotides are TGTGCCAGCAGCGCCGGGACAATGGAAACGCGGCCCCAGCATTTT. It yields the protein CASSAGTMETRPQHF.

This clonotype was found a few times. This chain connects TRBV12-3 or TRBV12-4 to TRBJ1-4; D is possibly TRBD1 (6 bases). Trimming cost V 5 bases and J 0 bases, with 7 bases left between them. The CDR3 extends over 14 amino acids. The CDR3 DNA reads as TGTGCCAGCAGTAAGGGGGCAACTAATGAAAAACTGTTTTTT. Translation gives CASSKGATNEKLFF.

This clonotype came up many times. The V call is TRBV12-3 or TRBV12-4, the J call TRBJ1-1; TRBD1 aligns across 9 bases. This CDR3 contains 15 residues. V lost 3 bases, J lost 2 bases, and 4 bases stayed unmatched. The CDR3 sequence is CASSLEDRGNTEAFF. The CDR3 DNA sequence: TGTGCCAGCAGTTTGGAGGACAGGGGAAACACTGAAGCTTTCTTT.